These 32 T cell receptor beta chains came from one sample sequenced in a study of technical replicates of blood from a handful of donors. Measured with immunoSEQ multiplex PCR; TCRdb has only the in-frame clones, and not every one. Of about 83,000 clones in the sample, just under 95% are singletons; the top ten hold 0.25%. The sample comprised T cells isolated from PBMCs. The receptors shown here come from a human donor in good health.

The V gene is TRBV28, the J gene TRBJ1-1; D is uncertain. Between the trimmed V and J ends, which lost 7 bases and 0 bases, there was a span of 3 bases. The CDR3 is made up of 11 amino acids. In germline, CDR1 is MDHEN, CDR2 SYDVKM. CDR3 protein: CASTVNTEAFF. For the CDR3, the DNA is TGTGCCAGCACAGTGAACACTGAAGCTTTCTTT. Full variable domain (remainder filled in from reference TRBV28 and TRBJ1-1): DVKVTQSSRYLVKRTGEKVFLECVQDMDHENMFWYRQDPGLGLRLIYFSYDVKMKEKGDIPEGYSVSREKKERFSLILESASTNQTSMYLCASTVNTEAFFGQGTRLTVV.

V gene TRBV5-1 combines with J gene TRBJ2-5; 7 positions agree with TRBD1. Germline values: CDR1 SGHRS, CDR2 YFSETQ. With 5 bases clipped from V and 5 bases from J, the junction kept 9 bases outside the gene matches. CDR3 length: 14 amino acids. The CDR3 bases are TGCGCCAGCAGTATGGACGGACAGGTGGAGACCCAGTACTTC. This sequence encodes CASSMDGQVETQYF.

This chain links TRBV5-1 with TRBJ2-2, with D unclear. The CDR3 runs to 15 residues. V dropped 1 base and J dropped 6 bases, with 13 bases sitting between them. The germline V gene has CDR1 SGHRS and CDR2 YFSETQ. This chain's CDR3 is CASSLKPFVAGELFF. In DNA form, the CDR3 reads TGCGCCAGCAGCTTGAAGCCTTTTGTGGCCGGGGAGCTGTTTTTT.

The chain combines TRBV5-1 with TRBJ2-5, with D possibly TRBD2 on 6 matching bases. This CDR3 contains 15 residues. Trimming took off 2 bases at V and 3 bases at J, with 14 bases between the two ends. Germline values: CDR1 SGHRS, CDR2 YFSETQ. CDR3 nucleotide sequence: TGCGCCAGCAGCTTAACGACGGGGGTCAAAGAGACCCAGTACTTC. Translation: CASSLTTGVKETQYF.

CDR3 in DNA: TGCGCCAGCAGCTTGGCGCTAGAGGTCCTTGGCGAGCAGTACTTC. Translation gives CASSLALEVLGEQYF. The chain recombines TRBV5-1 with TRBJ2-7; D is unclear. The germline gives CDR1 SGHRS, CDR2 YFSETQ. This CDR3 has 15 amino acids. V was clipped by 0 bases and J by 6 bases, with 16 bases between them. Full variable domain (remainder filled in from reference TRBV5-1 and TRBJ2-7): KAGVTQTPRYLIKTRGQQVTLSCSPISGHRSVSWYQQTPGQGLQFLFEYFSETQRNKGNFPGRFSGRQFSNSRSEMNVSTLELGDSALYLCASSLALEVLGEQYFGPGTRLTVT.

V is TRBV19 and J is TRBJ1-5; no clear D gene. CDR1 and CDR2 from the germline V gene are LNHDA and SQIVND (reference sequence). Trimming took 3 bases from V and 3 from J, leaving 12 bases between them. The CDR3 is 15 residues long. CDR3 region: CASSIGARNNQPQHF. The CDR3 DNA follows: TGTGCCAGTAGTATTGGTGCGCGCAACAATCAGCCCCAGCATTTT.

In DNA, the CDR3 is TGTGCCAGCAGCTTTATGTACAATGAGCAGTTCTTC. Its translation: CASSFMYNEQFF. The gene calls are TRBV5-6 and TRBJ2-1; D gene unclear. Germline values: CDR1 SGHDT, CDR2 YYEEEE. The CDR3 covers 12 residues. V gave up 2 bases and J gave up 4 bases, with 4 bases separating them.

The rearrangement uses TRBV6-5 and TRBJ2-2; TRBD1 agrees at 8 bases. V dropped 2 bases and J dropped 5; count of bases not matched to a gene: 4. The CDR3 length is 15 residues. Germline V CDR1 and CDR2: MNHEY, SVGAGI. The CDR3 is CASSYGDRRTGELFF. The CDR3 nucleotides are TGTGCCAGCAGTTACGGGGACAGGAGGACCGGGGAGCTGTTTTTT.

The V gene is TRBV7-2, the J gene TRBJ2-7; the match to TRBD2 covers 12 bases. The trim removed 5 bases at V and 4 bases at J, leaving 6 bases unmatched. The length of the CDR3 is 15 residues. Germline V lookup: CDR1 SGHTA, CDR2 FQGNSA. The CDR3 spells CASSMLAGGRYEQYF. As DNA, the CDR3 is TGTGCCAGCAGCATGCTAGCGGGAGGGCGGTACGAGCAGTACTTC.

The rearrangement links TRBV6-1 to TRBJ1-2; D not resolved. V gave up 4 bases and J gave up 0 bases, with 12 bases separating them. CDR1 is MNHNS and CDR2 is SASEGT in the germline V gene. This CDR3 spans 15 amino acids. Here the CDR3 DNA reads TGTGCCAGCAGTGTTAGCCAGCAAACTAACTATGGCTACACCTTC. The encoded protein is CASSVSQQTNYGYTF.

The rearrangement uses TRBV5-1 and TRBJ2-5; D unclear. Germline V gives CDR1 SGHRS, CDR2 YFSETQ. V was cut by 0 bases and J by 0 bases, with 3 bases left in between. The CDR3 has 13 amino acids. The CDR3 spells CASSLGNQETQYF. In DNA, the CDR3 is TGCGCCAGCAGCTTGGGTAACCAAGAGACCCAGTACTTC.

V and J are TRBV28 and TRBJ2-5; 9 bases agree with TRBD1. CDR1 and CDR2 (germline): MDHEN, SYDVKM. The CDR3 contains 15 residues. The J segment lost 6 bases and the V segment lost 5 bases, leaving 10 bases of the junction unmatched. CDR3 in amino acids: CASSPDRGKLKTQYF. In nucleotides, the CDR3 is TGTGCCAGCAGTCCCGACAGGGGGAAGCTGAAGACCCAGTACTTC.

J is TRBJ1-2 and V is TRBV7-9; D might be TRBD1 (6 bases). The germline V gene has CDR1 SEHNR and CDR2 FQNEAQ (reference sequence). Trimming left V 5 bases short and J 4 bases short, with 11 bases between. There are 13 residues in the CDR3. CDR3 DNA sequence: TGTGCCAGCAGCCCATCGGACAGCTATGGCTACACCTTC. Translated, it gives CASSPSDSYGYTF.

CDR3 DNA sequence: TGTGCCACCAGCGTCCCGGGGAAGCGCACTGAAGCTTTCTTT. This encodes CATSVPGKRTEAFF. The chain uses TRBV15 and TRBJ1-1; D gene ambiguous. CDR1 LNHNV and CDR2 YYDKDF come from the germline V gene (reference sequence). V was trimmed by 5 bases and J by 4 bases, leaving 14 bases between them. The CDR3 covers 14 residues. The full variable domain, with the rest looked up from reference TRBV15 and TRBJ1-1, is DAMVIQNPRYQVTQFGKPVTLSCSQTLNHNVMYWYQQKSSQAPKLLFHYYDKDFNNEADTPDNFQSRRPNTSFCFLDIRSPGLGDTAMYLCATSVPGKRTEAFFGQGTRLTVV.

This chain uses TRBV6-1 with TRBJ1-1; D unclear. Trimming took 9 bases from V and 0 from J, leaving 11 bases between them. Germline V gives CDR1 MNHNS, CDR2 SASEGT. CDR3 size: 13 residues. Written as DNA, the CDR3 is TGTGCCAGTAGAGTTTTCTTGAACACTGAAGCTTTCTTT. This sequence encodes CASRVFLNTEAFF.

The J gene is TRBJ2-5, the V gene TRBV6-4; tentatively, D is TRBD2 (5 bases). This CDR3 has 15 amino acids. Germline lookup yields CDR1 MRHNA and CDR2 SNTAGT. V lost 3 bases to trimming and J lost 5 bases, with 16 bases between them. For the CDR3, the DNA is TGTGCCAGCAGTGATGAACTAGTGTGGCGGGAGACCCAGTACTTC. Protein sequence: CASSDELVWRETQYF.

The chain is built from TRBV21-1 and TRBJ1-1. TRBV21-1 is termed a pseudogene. The length of the CDR3 is 11 residues. The CDR3 region has the DNA TGTGCCAGCACCTCCAACACTGAAGCTTTCTTT. As protein: CASTSNTEAFF.

The V gene is TRBV19, the J gene TRBJ2-1; 9 bases fit TRBD2. The V and J ends lost 5 bases and 7 bases, in that order; junction bases with no gene match: 9. The CDR3 spans 15 residues. Germline V gene sequence: CDR1 LNHDA, CDR2 SQIVND (reference sequence). The CDR3 loop reads CASSLSGRVSNEQFF. The CDR3 nucleotides are TGTGCCAGTAGTCTTAGCGGGAGAGTTTCAAATGAGCAGTTCTTC. The full variable domain, rest sourced from reference TRBV19 and TRBJ2-1, is DGGITQSPKYLFRKEGQNVTLSCEQNLNHDAMYWYRQDPGQGLRLIYYSQIVNDFQKGDIAEGYSVSREKKESFPLTVTSAQKNPTAFYLCASSLSGRVSNEQFFGPGTRLTVL.

The J gene is TRBJ2-1, the V gene TRBV4-1; TRBD2 agrees at 7 bases. Germline V gene data show CDR1 as MGHRA and CDR2 as YSYEKL. V trimming: 1 base; J trimming: 6 bases; junction bases outside the gene matches: 6. CDR3 length: 15 amino acids. The CDR3 reads CASSQGDYLGNEQFF. The CDR3 region has the DNA TGCGCCAGCAGCCAAGGGGACTACCTAGGCAATGAGCAGTTCTTC.

CDR3 loop: CASTERRATQYF. The CDR3 bases are TGTGCCAGCACCGAGCGGAGGGCTACGCAGTATTTT. J is TRBJ2-3 and V is TRBV2; D might be TRBD2 (6 bases). The CDR3 totals 12 residues. Per the germline V gene, CDR1 is SNHLY and CDR2 is FYNNEI. V was cut by 7 bases and J by 8 bases, with 13 bases left in between. Combining the CDR3 with reference TRBV2 and TRBJ2-3 gives the whole variable domain EPEVTQTPSHQVTQMGQEVILRCVPISNHLYFYWYRQILGQKVEFLVSFYNNEISEKSEIFDDQFSVERPDGSNFTLKIRSTKLEDSAMYFCASTERRATQYFGPGTRLTVL.

This rearrangement joins TRBV5-1 to TRBJ1-5, with D maybe TRBD1 (6 bases). Trimming removed 4 bases at V and 3 bases at J, with 11 bases between. This CDR3 comprises 14 residues. Per germline, CDR1 SGHRS and CDR2 YFSETQ. The CDR3 sequence: CASSPDSHNQPQHF. CDR3 in DNA: TGCGCCAGCAGCCCGGACAGTCACAATCAGCCCCAGCATTTT.

The genes are TRBV4-1 and TRBJ1-5; tentatively, D is TRBD1 (5 bases). The CDR3 is made up of 15 amino acids. CDR1 is MGHRA and CDR2 is YSYEKL in the germline V gene. Trimming stripped 0 bases from V and 4 bases from J, with 10 bases between. In nucleotides, the CDR3 is TGCGCCAGCAGCCAAGATCCAGGGATAAATCAGCCCCAGCATTTT. It is translated as CASSQDPGINQPQHF.

This sequence joins TRBV6-1 and TRBJ2-2; D possibly corresponds to TRBD2 (6 bases). The V end lost 3 bases, the J end lost 2 bases, and 7 bases lay between the germline ends. This CDR3 region has 14 residues. The germline gives CDR1 MNHNS, CDR2 SASEGT. The CDR3: CASSEGGNTGELFF. In DNA, the CDR3 is TGTGCCAGCAGTGAGGGGGGAAACACCGGGGAGCTGTTTTTT.

The chain's CDR3 is CASSYGPQDIYGYTF. CDR3 nucleotide sequence: TGTGCCAGCAGCTATGGACCGCAGGACATCTATGGCTACACCTTC. The chain has TRBV7-3 and TRBJ1-2; D might be TRBD1 (5 bases). CDR3 size: 15 residues. The V gene's germline CDR1 is SGHTA and CDR2 FQGTGA. Trimming took 4 bases from V and 4 from J, leaving 16 bases between them.

The CDR3 DNA follows: TGTGCCAGCAGCACCAGGGTCGGGGAGACCCAGTACTTC. This gives the protein CASSTRVGETQYF. This chain uses TRBV9 with TRBJ2-5; a possible D gene is TRBD1 (5 bases). This CDR3 comprises 13 residues. V was shortened by 4 bases and J by 5 bases, with 12 bases between the two germline ends. The germline V gene encodes CDR1 SGDLS and CDR2 YYNGEE.

The V call is TRBV6-1, the J call TRBJ1-3; D possibly corresponds to TRBD1 (6 bases). The V gene's germline CDR1 is MNHNS and CDR2 SASEGT. Trimming shortened V by 4 bases and J by 0 bases, and 10 bases separated the two germline ends. The CDR3 runs to 15 residues. CDR3 protein: CASSVGTPSGNTIYF. CDR3 coding DNA: TGTGCCAGCAGTGTTGGGACACCCTCTGGAAACACCATATATTTT.

This sequence joins TRBV6-5 and TRBJ2-7; TRBD1 aligns across 8 bases. The V gene's germline CDR1 is MNHEY and CDR2 SVGAGI. CDR3 length equals 15 residues. V shed 7 bases, J shed 1 base, and the junction held 9 bases outside the gene matches. In DNA form, the CDR3 reads TGTGCCAGCACCCCCGACAGGGGTACTTCCTACGAGCAGTACTTC. This encodes CASTPDRGTSYEQYF.

This clone was counted only a few times. The V gene is TRBV19, the J gene TRBJ1-1; possible D gene TRBD1, 6 bases. Germline CDR1 reads LNHDA; CDR2 reads SQIVND (reference sequence). CDR3 size: 13 residues. Trimming took off 3 bases at V and 1 base at J, with 6 bases between the two ends. Written as DNA, the CDR3 is TGTGCCAGTAGTATCAGGGGGAACACTGAAGCTTTCTTT. This sequence encodes CASSIRGNTEAFF.

This clone was observed a single time. V and J are TRBV6-1 and TRBJ1-1; a weak D match, TRBD1 (6 bases). The CDR3 loop spans 15 amino acids. Per the germline V gene, CDR1 is MNHNS and CDR2 is SASEGT. V was trimmed by 6 bases and J by 1 base, leaving 15 bases between them. The CDR3 loop reads CASRSRRGGNTEAFF. CDR3 coding DNA: TGTGCCAGCAGGTCCAGGAGGGGGGGGAACACTGAAGCTTTCTTT.

The rearrangement uses TRBV19 and TRBJ2-7; 9 bases match TRBD1. Germline CDR1 and CDR2: LNHDA and SQIVND (reference sequence). The J segment lost 1 base and the V segment lost 1 base, leaving 5 bases of the junction unmatched. There are 16 residues in the CDR3. The CDR3 loop reads CASSIAGTGTSYEQYF. The CDR3 nucleotides are TGTGCCAGTAGTATAGCAGGGACAGGGACTTCCTACGAGCAGTACTTC.

The chain uses TRBV19 and TRBJ2-7; 7 bases line up with TRBD1. Per the germline V gene, CDR1 is LNHDA and CDR2 is SQIVND (reference sequence). V was clipped by 7 bases and J by 6 bases; unmatched bases: 15. This CDR3 contains 15 residues. CDR3 amino acids: CASKKTGTAFSEQYF. The CDR3 nucleotides are TGTGCCAGTAAAAAAACCGGGACAGCGTTTTCCGAGCAGTACTTC.

In this sample, this clone turned up once. The chain is built from TRBV5-4 and TRBJ2-5; TRBD2 agrees at 9 bases. The J segment lost 5 bases and the V segment lost 4 bases, leaving 9 bases of the junction unmatched. In germline, CDR1 is SGHNT, CDR2 YYREEE (reference sequence). The CDR3 loop spans 15 amino acids. The CDR3 DNA reads as TGTGCCAGCAGCAGCAGGGGCGGGGGGGTGGAGACCCAGTACTTC. Translated: CASSSRGGGVETQYF.